This TCR beta chain was sequenced for a study of shared clonotypes between healthy human individuals. Germline V gives CDR1 MDHEN, CDR2 SYDVKM. This CDR3 has 14 amino acids. V lost 6 bases, J lost 5 bases, and 8 bases stayed unmatched. A remark on this clone: The target antigen is unknown.

Replicate PCRs run on sorted subsets employed approximately 200 ng DNA, around 27,000 T cell genomes. Profiled with immunoSEQ multiplex PCR; TCRdb holds only in-frame clones, not every one. The profile shows 950,000 to 1,100,000 clones, about 75% of them singletons. Study-level results: The study sampled only blood, and tissue repertoires likely differ. How much donors shared clonotypes was expected to be affected by sequencing depth. Naive subsets, compared against memory subsets, generally had larger estimated richness values.

The J gene is TRBJ2-5, the V gene TRBV28; the match to TRBD1 covers 8 bases. The sample was memory CD4+ T cells sorted from blood. Described subset: CD45RA-negative fraction. The sequence derives from a man aged 18 to 30 in good health. For the CDR3, the DNA is TGTGCCAGCAGCTCCGGACAGGGAGTCGAGACCCAGTACTTC. Translation gives CASSSGQGVETQYF.